Given below is one T cell receptor beta chain in context. Its antigen is not known. The CDR3 is made up of 15 amino acids. Trimming took off 8 bases at V and 2 bases at J, with 17 bases between the two ends. The germline gives CDR1 LNHDA, CDR2 SQIVND (reference sequence). The entry originates in a study of T cell repertoires in ileal Crohn's disease. For the study at large: Postoperative therapy was given to about half: 10 to 12 thiopurines, some 18 anti-TNF agents. M6 samples are neoterminal ileum biopsies from postoperative colonoscopy. Points from the study as a whole: The median delay to postoperative endoscopy was around 6.4 months.

Time point described: neoterminal ileum biopsy at postoperative endoscopy, about 6 months after surgery. Included were adult ileal or ileocolonic Crohn's patients indicated for ileocolonic resection. The repertoire was sequenced with immunoSEQ multiplex PCR; TCRdb's copy has only in-frame clones and lacks some. The repertoire consists of some 10,000 clones, with approximately 80% occurring once and the leading ten covering roughly 16%. Sequenced material: ileal tissue. The receptor comes from an adult with Crohn's disease. The V gene is TRBV19, the J gene TRBJ2-3; possibly TRBD2 for D (6 bases). CDR3 amino acids: CASRKLGGNTDTQYF. In DNA form, the CDR3 reads TGTGCCAGTCGAAAACTGGGCGGGAACACAGATACGCAGTATTTT.